A selection of T cell receptor beta chains follows, all from one sample in a study of cytomegalovirus exposure and HLA in healthy donors. This table comes from immunoSEQ multiplex PCR, and its TCRdb copy is limited to in-frame clones, with some not included. The table shows more than 200,000 clones, with about 90% occurring only once. Sequencing used PBMCs. Every receptor here comes from a man between 18 and 29 years old in good health and CMV-seropositive. The CDR3 runs from the conserved cysteine through the conserved F or W. D genes are given only for firm matches. A clone size is listed for some rows: how often the clone was seen (once, few, many), or a class if it is expanded.

J gene | V gene | D gene | clone size | CDR3 DNA | CDR3 protein
TRBJ2-7 | TRBV5-1 | - | - | TGCGCCAGCAGCTTGGGGGGTGGCGGGACAGCCTACTACGAGCAGTACTTC | CASSLGGGGTAYYEQYF
TRBJ1-2 | TRBV5-1 | - | once | TGCGCCAGCAGTGGTCAGGGAAACTATGGCTACACCTTC | CASSGQGNYGYTF
TRBJ2-7 | TRBV30 | TRBD1 | - | TGTGCCTGGATAAAAAACAGGGGGAATTCCTTCTACGAGCAGTACTTC | CAWIKNRGNSFYEQYF
TRBJ1-1 | TRBV10-3 | - | - | TGTGCCATCAGTGAGGCCGGGGCTGAAGCTTTCTTT | CAISEAGAEAFF
TRBJ2-5 | TRBV2 | TRBD1 | once | TGTGCCAGCAGGGGGGACAGAGGGTCAGAGACCCAGTACTTC | CASRGDRGSETQYF
TRBJ1-5 | TRBV6-6 | - | - | TGTGCCAGCAGGGGAGATAGCAATCAGCCCCAGCATTTT | CASRGDSNQPQHF
TRBJ2-7 | TRBV6-5 | TRBD1 | once | TGTGCCAGCAGCTACGGGACAGGGCTGTTGGGCGAGCAGTACTTC | CASSYGTGLLGEQYF
TRBJ1-1 | TRBV9 | - | many | TGTGCCAGCAGCGTAGGAGCCGTTAGGGGTGACACTGAAGCTTTCTTT | CASSVGAVRGDTEAFF
TRBJ1-4 | TRBV29-1 | - | - | TGCAGCGCAATCGGGACTGCTGGAAAACTGTTTTTT | CSAIGTAGKLFF
TRBJ1-1 | TRBV6-5 | - | - | TGTGCCAGCAGGAGATATATGAACACTGAAGCTTTCTTT | CASRRYMNTEAFF
TRBJ1-2 | TRBV30 | - | - | TGTGCCTGGAGTTCACAGGCGTCTGGCTACACCTTC | CAWSSQASGYTF
TRBJ1-2 | TRBV18 | - | once | TGTGCCAGCTCACCGGGGCCGGGACGGAGCTATGGCTACACCTTC | CASSPGPGRSYGYTF
TRBJ2-7 | TRBV20-1 | - | - | TGCAGTGCTAGAGCATTTGACTCCGGTTACTTC | CSARAFDSGYF
TRBJ2-2 | TRBV7-2 | - | - | TGTGCCAGCAGCATACAGGGACGGGGAACCGGGGAGCTGTTTTTT | CASSIQGRGTGELFF
TRBJ2-2 | TRBV5-5 | TRBD1 | - | TGTGCCAGCAGCGAAGGGACAGTTAACACCGGGGAGCTGTTTTTT | CASSEGTVNTGELFF
TRBJ2-7 | TRBV14 | - | few | TGTGCCAGCAGCCAAGTTCCGGGGACGGGGCAGTACTTC | CASSQVPGTGQYF
TRBJ2-2 | TRBV7-2 | TRBD2 | - | TGTGCCAGCAGCTCCACTAGCGACCCGGGGAGGGGGGAGCTGTTTTTT | CASSSTSDPGRGELFF
TRBJ1-4 | TRBV5-4 | - | few | TGTGCCAGCAGCTATGGAGGGTCTAATGAAAAACTGTTTTTT | CASSYGGSNEKLFF
TRBJ2-2 | TRBV4-1 | - | - | TGCGCCAGCAGGTTAGCAGAGAACACCGGGGAGCTGTTTTTT | CASRLAENTGELFF
TRBJ2-7 | TRBV28 | - | - | TGTGCCAGCAGTTTAGGGTTTCCTGGGGGTGGCGACGAGCAGTACTTC | CASSLGFPGGGDEQYF